This record looks at one TCR beta chain sequence and its context. Amplification used 60 Vbeta primers and 13 Jbeta primers. Produced via immunoSEQ multiplex PCR; TCRdb's table is partial and in-frame only. Recorded here are approximately 82,000 clones; the top ten clones represent approximately 1.5%. The data originate from a study of cytomegalovirus exposure and HLA in healthy donors. Germline values: CDR1 PRHDT, CDR2 FYEKMQ (reference sequence). Trimming cost V 4 bases and J 0 bases, with 16 bases left between them. This CDR3 is 17 amino acids long. This TCR came from a woman aged 55-69 years in good health and CMV-seronegative. The V gene is TRBV13, the J gene TRBJ2-4; D is possibly TRBD2 (6 bases). The sample comprised PBMCs. The CDR3 bases are TGTGCCAGCAGCTCGACTGGACTACTACTAGCCAAAAACATTCAGTACTTC. Translated: CASSSTGLLLAKNIQYF.